A single sample is the source of the 30 T cell receptor beta chains below, sequenced in a study of blood T cell repertoires in COVID-19. Repertoires were generated with immunoSEQ multiplex PCR, while TCRdb's copy carries only in-frame clones and drops some. Of approximately 350,000 clones listed, roughly 90% are singletons. What was sequenced was peripheral blood. The origin of the receptors is a woman aged 30 to 39 with COVID-19, enrolled during active disease.

The genes are TRBV6-1 and TRBJ1-4, with a possible D match to TRBD1 (6 bases). The V end was cut by 2 bases, the J end by 7 bases, with 23 bases between. This CDR3 spans 18 amino acids. Looked up from germline, CDR1 is MNHNS and CDR2 is SASEGT. In nucleotides, the CDR3 is TGTGCCAGCAGTGAATTCAGCCAGGGGCTGGGGGGGGGTGAAAAACTGTTTTTT. Translating gives CASSEFSQGLGGGEKLFF.

The chain joins TRBV19 to TRBJ1-2; weak D call: TRBD1 (5 bases). CDR3 length: 15 amino acids. V was cut by 0 bases and J by 4 bases, with 12 bases left in between. CDR1 and CDR2 from the germline V gene are LNHDA and SQIVND (reference sequence). CDR3 coding DNA: TGTGCCAGTAGTATAGATACCCCGGACACCTATGGCTACACCTTC. Translated: CASSIDTPDTYGYTF.

The rearrangement joins TRBV19 to TRBJ2-6; maybe TRBD2 (5 bases). Trimming left V 5 bases short and J 4 bases short, with 18 bases between. The CDR3 has 17 amino acids. Germline V lookup: CDR1 LNHDA, CDR2 SQIVND (reference sequence). DNA of the CDR3: TGTGCCAGTAGTTCCTCCCAAACGAGGGCAGGGGCCAACGTCCTGACTTTC. Protein product: CASSSSQTRAGANVLTF.

CDR3 bases: TGTGCCAGCAGCGCCAGGGGGTGGAACTATGGCTACACCTTC. Translated, it gives CASSARGWNYGYTF. The chain couples TRBV6-5 to TRBJ1-2; 7 nucleotides align to TRBD1. The J segment lost 2 bases and the V segment lost 6 bases, leaving 6 bases of the junction unmatched. The CDR3 loop spans 14 amino acids. Per germline, CDR1 MNHEY and CDR2 SVGAGI.

The chain combines TRBV19 with TRBJ1-2, with a possible D match to TRBD1 (5 bases). The V end lost 5 bases, the J end lost 2 bases, and 12 bases lay between the germline ends. The CDR3 loop spans 14 amino acids. CDR1 LNHDA and CDR2 SQIVND come from the germline V gene (reference sequence). The CDR3, as DNA: TGTGCCAGTAGTCCTTCGACAGACAACTATGGCTACACCTTC. Protein product: CASSPSTDNYGYTF.

This rearrangement joins TRBV3-1 (or the pseudogene TRBV3-2) to TRBJ1-1; 7 bases are a match to TRBD1. CDR1 and CDR2 from the germline V gene are LGHDT and YNNKEL (reference sequence). This CDR3 is 16 amino acids long. J gave up 5 bases and V 5 bases, and 14 bases lay outside the gene matches. The CDR3 loop reads CASSESQGVRKTEAFF. CDR3 nucleotide sequence: TGTGCCAGCAGCGAATCGCAGGGGGTACGGAAAACTGAAGCTTTCTTT.

The rearrangement links TRBV29-1 to TRBJ2-2; TRBD2 aligns across 15 bases. V trimming: 7 bases; J trimming: 4 bases; junction bases outside the gene matches: 4. The CDR3 is made up of 15 amino acids. Germline CDR1 and CDR2: SQVTM and ANQGSEA. In DNA, the CDR3 is TGCAGCGCCCGGACTAGCGGGGGGGGCACCGGGGAGCTGTTTTTT. Translating gives CSARTSGGGTGELFF.

The chain links TRBV28 to TRBJ2-3, with 7 bases fitting TRBD2. The CDR3 contains 15 residues. Germline CDR1 and CDR2: MDHEN and SYDVKM. Unmatched junction bases numbered 6, after V lost 6 bases and J lost 0 bases. As DNA, the CDR3 is TGTGCCAGCAGGGTGAGCGGGACTAGCACAGATACGCAGTATTTT. Translating gives CASRVSGTSTDTQYF.

The gene calls are TRBV5-6 and TRBJ2-1; D is possibly TRBD1 (6 bases). CDR1 is SGHDT and CDR2 is YYEEEE in the germline V gene. The V and J ends lost 2 bases and 10 bases respectively, with 19 bases between them. The CDR3 has 15 amino acids. This CDR3 reads CASSFGTRVAGEQFF. The CDR3 DNA is TGTGCCAGCAGCTTCGGGACAAGGGTGGCTGGCGAGCAGTTCTTC.

The chain joins TRBV7-9 to TRBJ2-1; D is uncertain. V lost 5 bases to trimming and J lost 0 bases, with 5 bases between them. Germline values: CDR1 SEHNR, CDR2 FQNEAQ (reference sequence). The CDR3 loop spans 13 amino acids. DNA for the CDR3: TGTGCCAGCAGCCCAGGCTCCTACAATGAGCAGTTCTTC. It specifies CASSPGSYNEQFF.

This clone came up a few times. The chain is built from TRBV6-6 and TRBJ2-1; 14 positions agree with TRBD2. V trimming: 6 bases; J trimming: 5 bases; junction bases outside the gene matches: 0. The CDR3 covers 14 residues. Germline CDR1 is MNHNY and CDR2 is SVGAGI (reference sequence). CDR3 protein: CASRGLAGDNEQFF. The DNA for the CDR3 is TGTGCCAGCAGGGGACTAGCGGGAGACAATGAGCAGTTCTTC.

This sequence joins TRBV28 and TRBJ2-7, with TRBD1 matching over 9 bases. The CDR3 totals 14 residues. Germline CDR1 is MDHEN and CDR2 is SYDVKM. The ends lost 5 bases at V and 2 bases at J; junction bases unmatched: 4. In DNA form, the CDR3 reads TGTGCCAGCAGTCCTAGACAGGGGGCCTACGAGCAGTACTTC. Residues: CASSPRQGAYEQYF.

The chain links TRBV29-1 to TRBJ1-2; D is possibly TRBD1 (5 bases). The CDR3 has 12 amino acids. Germline lookup yields CDR1 SQVTM and CDR2 ANQGSEA. V gave up 4 bases and J gave up 6 bases, with 12 bases separating them. CDR3 in DNA: TGCAGCGTTGTTAGGGGTAGCCATGGCTACACCTTC. Translated: CSVVRGSHGYTF.

This chain joins TRBV2 and TRBJ2-3; 11 nucleotides agree with TRBD2. The V gene's germline CDR1 is SNHLY and CDR2 FYNNEI. V was pared by 5 bases and J by 5 bases, with 6 bases of the junction left unmatched. The CDR3 is 15 amino acids. The CDR3 DNA reads as TGTGCCAGCAGTCGCTCCGGGACTAGCGGAGATACGCAGTATTTT. Translated: CASSRSGTSGDTQYF.

The rearrangement links TRBV10-1 to TRBJ2-1; D remains ambiguous. Germline V gene data show CDR1 as WNHNN and CDR2 as SYGVQD (reference sequence). V was pared by 2 bases and J by 5 bases, with 7 bases between. This CDR3 has 13 amino acids. CDR3 in amino acids: CASSERRDNEQFF. Written as DNA, the CDR3 is TGCGCCAGCAGTGAGCGTAGAGACAATGAGCAGTTCTTC.

The chain has TRBV11-1 and TRBJ2-1; TRBD1 matches 7 bases. The CDR3 totals 15 residues. With V trimmed by 1 base and J by 4 bases, 4 bases remained unmatched. Per the germline V gene, CDR1 is SGHAT and CDR2 is FQDESV (reference sequence). The CDR3 spells CASSLEGGTYNEQFF. In DNA form, the CDR3 reads TGTGCCAGCAGCTTAGAAGGGGGCACATACAATGAGCAGTTCTTC.

Points on this clone: In the same sample, other DNA sequences code for this CDR3. The chain carries TRBV19 and TRBJ1-4; 8 bases line up with TRBD1. After removal of 3 bases from V and 4 bases from J, the junction contained 7 bases not matched to a gene. Germline V gives CDR1 LNHDA, CDR2 SQIVND (reference sequence). The CDR3 is made up of 16 amino acids. The CDR3 region has the DNA TGTGCCAGTAGTATGACAGGGGCCGAGATTAATGAAAAACTGTTTTTT. It codes for CASSMTGAEINEKLFF.

V usage is TRBV19 and J usage is TRBJ1-1; tentatively, D is TRBD1 (6 bases). The length of the CDR3 is 15 residues. Germline loops: CDR1 LNHDA, CDR2 SQIVND (reference sequence). V shed 2 bases and J shed 0 bases, with 10 bases lying between them. In DNA form, the CDR3 reads TGTGCCAGTAGTATATATACAGGGATGAACACTGAAGCTTTCTTT. It specifies CASSIYTGMNTEAFF.

This chain links TRBV5-8 with TRBJ2-3; D possibly corresponds to TRBD1 (7 bases). Germline CDR1 SGHTS, CDR2 YDEGEE. There are 15 residues in the CDR3. V was pared by 2 bases and J by 3 bases, with 13 bases between. CDR3 DNA sequence: TGTGCCAGCAGCTTTCTCCAGGGGGGAACAGATACGCAGTATTTT. Protein: CASSFLQGGTDTQYF. Filled out from reference TRBV5-8 and TRBJ2-3, the complete variable domain reads EAGVTQSPTHLIKTRGQQATLRCSPISGHTSVYWYQQALGLGLQFLLWYDEGEERNRGNFPPRFSGRQFPNYSSELNVNALELEDSALYLCASSFLQGGTDTQYFGPGTRLTVL.

This chain links TRBV21-1 with TRBJ2-1; the table gives TRBD2 as D, unverified against the DNA. TRBV21-1 is tagged as a pseudogene. The CDR3 contains 19 residues. The CDR3 loop reads CASSKDGLAGPLSYNEQFF. The CDR3 DNA reads as TGTGCCAGCAGCAAAGATGGGCTAGCGGGTCCCCTCTCCTACAATGAGCAGTTCTTC.

V gene TRBV5-1 combines with J gene TRBJ1-2; D is ambiguous. The germline V gene encodes CDR1 SGHRS and CDR2 YFSETQ. CDR3 length: 14 amino acids. Trimming pared 4 bases from V and 6 bases from J, leaving 16 bases between. The CDR3 DNA reads TGCGCCAGCAGCGCCCGCGCAGGAATGGATGGCTACACCTTC. As protein: CASSARAGMDGYTF.

The V and J genes are TRBV6-4 and TRBJ2-3, with TRBD2 matching over 7 bases. Germline V CDR1 and CDR2: MRHNA, SNTAGT. The ends lost 2 bases at V and 2 bases at J; junction bases unmatched: 13. This CDR3 has 18 amino acids. CDR3 bases: TGTGCCAGCAGTGACCCCCTTACCCAGCGGGGATCCACAGATACGCAGTATTTT. It specifies CASSDPLTQRGSTDTQYF.

This chain connects TRBV13 to TRBJ2-1, with unresolved D. The CDR3 has 16 residues. The V and J ends lost 0 bases and 2 bases respectively, with 11 bases between them. Germline lookup yields CDR1 PRHDT and CDR2 FYEKMQ (reference sequence). The CDR3: CASSLGEQSPYNEQFF. As DNA, the CDR3 is TGTGCCAGCAGCTTAGGAGAACAGTCGCCCTACAATGAGCAGTTCTTC.

The rearrangement links TRBV6-2 or TRBV6-3 to TRBJ2-7, with a weak D call TRBD2 (6 bases). This CDR3 region has 15 residues. V gave up 2 bases and J gave up 6 bases, with 17 bases separating them. Germline CDR1 reads MNHEY; CDR2 reads SVGEGT. The CDR3 loop is CASSYEVGGLGEQYF. Here the CDR3 DNA reads TGTGCCAGCAGTTACGAGGTTGGAGGGTTAGGCGAGCAGTACTTC.

CDR3 bases: TGTGCCAGCAGTGAGTCTATGGGCAGGGAATCGTCCGGGGAGCTGTTTTTT. Protein sequence: CASSESMGRESSGELFF. V is TRBV25-1 and J is TRBJ2-2, with a tentative D call TRBD1 (5 bases). V lost 3 bases and J lost 6, with 20 bases in between. The CDR3 loop spans 17 amino acids. Germline values: CDR1 MGHDK, CDR2 SYGVNS.

V usage is TRBV6-2 or TRBV6-3 and J usage is TRBJ2-5; D ambiguous. The V gene lost 5 bases and the J gene lost 4 bases, with 8 bases spanning the gap. Germline values: CDR1 MNHEY, CDR2 SVGEGT. The CDR3 totals 12 residues. CDR3 sequence reads: CASSTVSETQYF. CDR3 nucleotide sequence: TGTGCCAGCAGTACGGTATCAGAGACCCAGTACTTC.

The chain has TRBV19 and TRBJ1-3; maybe TRBD1 (5 bases). V was clipped by 7 bases and J by 6 bases, with 16 bases between them. Germline V gene data show CDR1 as LNHDA and CDR2 as SQIVND (reference sequence). The CDR3 length is 14 residues. CDR3 DNA sequence: TGTGCCAGTACCGATCCGGGGGTCCCAAACACCATATATTTT. This translates into CASTDPGVPNTIYF.

The V and J genes are TRBV9 and TRBJ1-2; D gene ambiguous. The V end lost 0 bases, the J end lost 2 bases, and 17 bases lay between the germline ends. From germline, CDR1 is SGDLS and CDR2 YYNGEE. This CDR3 spans 17 amino acids. The CDR3 nucleotides are TGTGCCAGCAGCGTAGATCGCACGGGAGTCTCGAACTATGGCTACACCTTC. This sequence encodes CASSVDRTGVSNYGYTF.

V and J are TRBV10-2 and TRBJ1-2; D possibly corresponds to TRBD1 (5 bases). This CDR3 comprises 17 residues. The V gene's germline CDR1 is WSHSY and CDR2 SAAADI. Trimming took 1 base from V and 0 from J, leaving 15 bases between them. The CDR3: CASSEFKRGQSNYGYTF. DNA of the CDR3: TGCGCCAGCAGTGAGTTCAAGAGAGGACAATCTAACTATGGCTACACCTTC.

The chain joins TRBV19 to TRBJ1-2; 8 nucleotides align to TRBD1. V dropped 6 bases and J dropped 2; count of bases not matched to a gene: 5. This CDR3 spans 14 amino acids. The germline CDR1 and CDR2 sequences are LNHDA and SQIVND (reference sequence). This CDR3 is CASRGGQDNYGYTF. The CDR3 DNA is TGTGCCAGTAGGGGGGGACAGGACAACTATGGCTACACCTTC.